The clone carrying this T cell receptor beta chain was observed a single time. Its target is not known. Clones were read by immunoSEQ multiplex PCR, and TCRdb kept only the in-frame ones, dropping some. The sample consists of about 73,000 clones, 85% to 90% of them appearing once. The data originate from a study of OX40 agonist ivuxolimab in advanced cancers. Findings and limits, study-wide: Undetermined was the antigen specificity of the expanded peripheral T cells.

J lost 4 bases, V lost 4 bases, and 7 bases had no gene match. The CDR3 extends over 15 amino acids. Germline lookup yields CDR1 GTSNPN and CDR2 SVGIG (reference sequence). The chain combines TRBV30 with TRBJ2-2, with 9 bases lining up with TRBD1. The receptor comes from an adult with an advanced solid tumor such as melanoma, head and neck, liver or kidney cancer. The sample was CD4+ or CD8+ T cells sorted from blood, taken in a trial of the OX40 agonist ivuxolimab. The CDR3 here is CAWTRGQGGTGELFF. The DNA for the CDR3 is TGTGCCTGGACTCGGGGACAGGGAGGCACCGGGGAGCTGTTTTTT.